This is a list of T cell receptor beta chains from one sample in a study of control samples from healthy donors and cancer patients. Repertoires were generated with immunoSEQ multiplex PCR, while TCRdb's copy carries only in-frame clones and drops some. This sample has 200,000 to 250,000 clones, with around 94% found just once. Material for sequencing was blood. Receptors originate from a man aged 50 to 60 in good health. Both conserved end residues are part of each CDR3. The D gene is left open where the match is weak. For some rows the clone size is stated as once, few or many, or as a class when expanded; others skip it.

J | V | D | size | DNA | CDR3
TRBJ2-6 | TRBV28 | - | once | TGTGCCATCAACAGAGTCGCAGGGGCCAACGTCCTGACTTTC | CAINRVAGANVLTF
TRBJ2-2 | TRBV6-2/TRBV6-3 | TRBD1 | - | TGTGCCAGCAGTAAGCGGACAGGGGGGACCGGGGAGCTGTTTTTT | CASSKRTGGTGELFF
TRBJ1-1 | TRBV5-1 | TRBD1 | - | TGCGCCAGCAGCGCTCAGGGGGGAGGCACTGAAGCTTTCTTT | CASSAQGGGTEAFF
TRBJ2-1 | TRBV7-2 | TRBD2 | - | TGTGCCAGCAGCCCCGAAGGGGCGGGGGTCGGCTATAATGAGCAGTTCTTC | CASSPEGAGVGYNEQFF
TRBJ2-5 | TRBV5-4 | TRBD1 | - | TGTGCCAGCAGCCCGGCGACAGGGGAATGGGAGACCCAGTACTTC | CASSPATGEWETQYF
TRBJ1-6 | TRBV28 | - | - | TGTGCCAGCAGTCCGACCCCAGGGATTGGTAATTCACCCCTCCACTTT | CASSPTPGIGNSPLHF
TRBJ2-7 | TRBV11-1 | - | - | TGTGCCAGCAGGGAAGACGAGGGCGGCAACGAGCAGTACTTC | CASREDEGGNEQYF
TRBJ2-1 | TRBV5-1 | TRBD2 | - | TGCGCCAGCGGGGATGCTAGCGGGGGGAATGAGCAGTTCTTC | CASGDASGGNEQFF
TRBJ2-3 | TRBV27 | - | - | TGTGCCAGCAGTCCATCCCTCTCTGGCACAGATACGCAGTATTTT | CASSPSLSGTDTQYF
TRBJ1-5 | TRBV19 | TRBD1 | - | TGTGCCAGTAGTATAGTTGGGGACAGGGTCAATCAGCCCCAGCATTTT | CASSIVGDRVNQPQHF
TRBJ1-3 | TRBV5-4 | - | - | TGTGCCAGCAGCCCAAGGCCGTACTCTGGAAACACCATATATTTT | CASSPRPYSGNTIYF
TRBJ1-3 | TRBV7-8 | TRBD1 | few | TGTGCCAGCAGCCCCCAGCGGACAGGGGCGGACACCATATATTTT | CASSPQRTGADTIYF
TRBJ1-2 | TRBV5-1 | - | - | TGCGCCAGCAGCGTTGACGGCGGGCCGGTTGGGTATGGCTACACCTTC | CASSVDGGPVGYGYTF
TRBJ2-7 | TRBV7-2 | - | - | TGTGCCAGCAGCACAGGACGGAGGTTCTACGAGCAGTACTTC | CASSTGRRFYEQYF
TRBJ2-7 | TRBV3-1/TRBV3-2 | TRBD2 | - | TGTGCCAGCAGCCTAATTGGACTAGCGGGTAAGTACGAGCAGTACTTC | CASSLIGLAGKYEQYF
TRBJ1-4 | TRBV19 | TRBD1 | - | TGTGCCAGTAGGACAGGGAATGAAAAACTGTTTTTT | CASRTGNEKLFF
TRBJ2-2 | TRBV5-1 | - | - | TGCGCCAGCAGCTTGGAAGGCCGAGACACCGGGGAGCTGTTTTTT | CASSLEGRDTGELFF
TRBJ1-5 | TRBV13 | - | once | TGTGCCAGCAGCGAAACGGGACGGTCCGGGAGGGCATCACAGCCCCAGCATTTT | CASSETGRSGRASQPQHF
TRBJ1-5 | TRBV24-1 | TRBD1 | - | TGTGCCACGAGTTCCAGGGGGATCGGGAGCAATCAGCCCCAGCATTTT | CATSSRGIGSNQPQHF
TRBJ1-3 | TRBV3-1/TRBV3-2 | TRBD1 | - | TGTGCCAGCAGCCAAGGCTGGACAGGTGGAAACACCATATATTTT | CASSQGWTGGNTIYF
TRBJ2-1 | TRBV5-1 | TRBD2 | once | TGCGCCAGCAGTCTCCTAGCGGGGGGGTACAATGAGCAGTTCTTC | CASSLLAGGYNEQFF
TRBJ1-5 | TRBV28 | TRBD1 | - | TGTGCCAGCAGGTCGGGGACAGGTAATCAGCCCCAGCATTTT | CASRSGTGNQPQHF
TRBJ1-3 | TRBV28 | TRBD1 | - | TGTGCCAGCGAAGCTCAGGGGGCAGGTACTGGAAACACCATATATTTT | CASEAQGAGTGNTIYF
TRBJ1-3 | TRBV7-2 | TRBD1 | - | TGTGCCAGCAGACCACCGACAGGGCACTCTGGAAACACCATATATTTT | CASRPPTGHSGNTIYF
TRBJ1-2 | TRBV28 | TRBD1 | - | TGTGCCAGCAGGTCCGACAGGGGAGGCGGCTACACCTTC | CASRSDRGGGYTF
TRBJ1-3 | TRBV5-1 | TRBD1 | - | TGCGCCAGCAGTTCGGGACAGATGGCAAACACCATATATTTT | CASSSGQMANTIYF
TRBJ1-3 | TRBV12-3/TRBV12-4 | TRBD1 | - | TGTGCCAGCGACAGGGCTGGAAACACCATATATTTT | CASDRAGNTIYF
TRBJ1-2 | TRBV5-8 | - | - | TGTGCCAGCAGCCGCGTGGGGGTTGAGAGCGACTATGGCTACACCTTC | CASSRVGVESDYGYTF
TRBJ1-5 | TRBV29-1 | TRBD1 | - | TGCAGCGTTTCAGGGGGCGCGGGAAGCAATCAGCCCCAGCATTTT | CSVSGGAGSNQPQHF
TRBJ1-1 | TRBV18 | - | - | TGTGCCAGCACGAGAGCCGGTGGGGACACTGAAGCTTTCTTT | CASTRAGGDTEAFF
TRBJ1-1 | TRBV6-1 | - | - | TGTGCCAGCAGTGATACCGGGACCCCTAGAGCTTTCTTT | CASSDTGTPRAFF
TRBJ2-7 | TRBV11-2 | TRBD1 | - | TGTGCCAGCAGCCCCCGGCTGGTGGAACCGGGACAGGACCACTACGAGCAGTACTTC | CASSPRLVEPGQDHYEQYF
TRBJ1-5 | TRBV6-6 | TRBD1 | - | TGTGCCAGCAGTTACGGGGCAGGGGGCCCTCAGCCCCAGCATTTT | CASSYGAGGPQPQHF
TRBJ1-1 | TRBV5-1 | TRBD1 | - | TGCGCCAGCACCCTTTACAGGGGAGGTACCATGAACACTGAAGCTTTCTTT | CASTLYRGGTMNTEAFF
TRBJ2-5 | TRBV10-3 | TRBD1 | few | TGTGCCATCAGTGCGCACAGGGGAGAAGAGACCCAGTACTTC | CAISAHRGEETQYF
TRBJ2-1 | TRBV20-1 | TRBD2 | once | TGCAGTGCTAGTTCCCCCGGGACTAGCGATGAGCAGTTCTTC | CSASSPGTSDEQFF
TRBJ2-1 | TRBV28 | TRBD2 | - | TGTGCCAGCAGACCGACTAGGGAGGGGCCGTTCTTC | CASRPTREGPFF
TRBJ2-5 | TRBV11-1 | - | - | TGTGCCAGCAGTCAAAGGGAGCGAGAGACCCAGTACTTC | CASSQRERETQYF
TRBJ1-2 | TRBV4-2 | - | - | TGTGCCAGCAGCCAAGAAGGCTCCGGTCTAGGGGAGAAGACTCTCTATGGCTACACCTTC | CASSQEGSGLGEKTLYGYTF
TRBJ2-5 | TRBV9 | - | once | TGTGCCAGCAGCGCAACGGGGGCCCAAGAGACCCAGTACTTC | CASSATGAQETQYF